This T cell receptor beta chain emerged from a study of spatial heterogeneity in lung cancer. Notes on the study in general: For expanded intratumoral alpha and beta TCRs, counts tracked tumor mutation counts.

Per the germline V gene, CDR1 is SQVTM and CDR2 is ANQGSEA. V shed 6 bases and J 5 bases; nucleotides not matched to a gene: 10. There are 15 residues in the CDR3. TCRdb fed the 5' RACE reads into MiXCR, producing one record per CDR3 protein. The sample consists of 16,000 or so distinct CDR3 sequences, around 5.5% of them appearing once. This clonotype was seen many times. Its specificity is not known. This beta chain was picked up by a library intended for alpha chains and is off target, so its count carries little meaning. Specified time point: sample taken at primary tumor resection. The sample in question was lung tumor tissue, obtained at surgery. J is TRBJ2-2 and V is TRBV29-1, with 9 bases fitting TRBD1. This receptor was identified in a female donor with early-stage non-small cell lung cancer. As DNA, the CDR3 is TGCAGCGTCCGCCTACAGGGGGCGCTGACCGGGGAGCTGTTTTTT. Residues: CSVRLQGALTGELFF.